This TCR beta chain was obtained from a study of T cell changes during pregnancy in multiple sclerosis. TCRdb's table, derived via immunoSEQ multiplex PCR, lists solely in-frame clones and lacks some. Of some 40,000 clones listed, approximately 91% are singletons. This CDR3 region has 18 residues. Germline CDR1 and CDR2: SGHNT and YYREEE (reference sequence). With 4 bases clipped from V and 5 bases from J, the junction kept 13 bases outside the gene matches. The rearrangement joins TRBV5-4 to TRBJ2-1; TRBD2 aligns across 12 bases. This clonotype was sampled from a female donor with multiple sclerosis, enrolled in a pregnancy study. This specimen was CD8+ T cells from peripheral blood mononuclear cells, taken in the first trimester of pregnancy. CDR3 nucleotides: TGTGCCAGCAGCCCCGCCCCTGTCGCTAGCGGGGGGGACAATGAGCAGTTCTTC. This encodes CASSPAPVASGGDNEQFF.